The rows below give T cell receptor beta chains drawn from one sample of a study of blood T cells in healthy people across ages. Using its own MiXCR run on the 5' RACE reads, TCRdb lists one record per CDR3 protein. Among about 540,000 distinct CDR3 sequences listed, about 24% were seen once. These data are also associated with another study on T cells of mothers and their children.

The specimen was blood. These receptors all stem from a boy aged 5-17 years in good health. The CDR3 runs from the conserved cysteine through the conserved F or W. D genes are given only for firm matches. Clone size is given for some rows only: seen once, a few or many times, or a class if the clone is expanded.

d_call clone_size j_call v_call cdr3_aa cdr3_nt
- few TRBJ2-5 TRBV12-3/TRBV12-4 CASSRRAQETQYF TGTGCCAGCAGTAGAAGGGCCCAAGAGACCCAGTACTTC
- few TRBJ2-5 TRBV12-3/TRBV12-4 CASRPDGETQYF TGTGCCAGCAGGCCGGACGGGGAGACCCAGTACTTC
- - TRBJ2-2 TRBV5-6 CASEASPSTGELFF TGTGCCAGCGAGGCGTCCCCGAGCACCGGGGAGCTGTTTTTT
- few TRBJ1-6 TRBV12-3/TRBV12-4 CASSQQGGNSPLHF TGTGCCAGCAGTCAACAGGGAGGGAATTCACCCCTCCACTTT
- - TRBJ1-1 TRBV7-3 CASSTTGSSAEAFF TGTGCCAGCAGCACCACCGGGTCGAGCGCTGAAGCTTTCTTT
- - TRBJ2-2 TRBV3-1 CASSQWDTGELFF TGTGCCAGCAGCCAGTGGGACACCGGGGAGCTGTTTTTT
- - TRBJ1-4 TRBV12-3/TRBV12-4 CASRAATTNEKLFF TGTGCCAGCAGGGCAGCTACCACTAATGAAAAACTGTTTTTT
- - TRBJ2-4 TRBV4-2 CASSQGGSRTVQYF TGTGCCAGCAGCCAAGGAGGTAGCCGCACCGTTCAGTACTTC
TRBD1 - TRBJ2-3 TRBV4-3 CASSQVRTGWADTQYF TGCGCCAGCAGCCAAGTAAGGACAGGGTGGGCAGATACGCAGTATTTT
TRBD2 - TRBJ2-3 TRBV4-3 CASSQDRRGEVDTQYF TGCGCCAGCAGCCAAGATAGGCGGGGGGAGGTAGATACGCAGTATTTT
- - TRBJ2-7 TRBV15 CATSRDWVGGAYEQYF TGTGCCACCAGCAGAGATTGGGTAGGAGGGGCCTACGAGCAGTACTTC
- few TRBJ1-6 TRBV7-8 CASSLPIAYSPLHF TGTGCCAGCAGCTTACCGATTGCCTACTCACCCCTCCACTTT
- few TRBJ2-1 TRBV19 CASSGNLYNEQFF TGTGCCAGTTCGGGGAACCTGTACAATGAGCAGTTCTTC
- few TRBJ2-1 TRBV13 CASSPRDNNEQFF TGTGCCAGCAGCCCCCGGGACAACAATGAGCAGTTCTTC
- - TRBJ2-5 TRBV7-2 CASNPMGGQETQYF TGTGCCAGCAACCCAATGGGGGGCCAAGAGACCCAGTACTTC
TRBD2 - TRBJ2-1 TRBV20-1 CSAQSGTRKFYNEQFF TGCAGTGCTCAATCCGGGACTAGGAAATTTTACAATGAGCAGTTCTTC
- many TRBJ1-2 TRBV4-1 CASSQVSANYGYTF TGCGCCAGCAGCCAAGTTTCAGCGAACTATGGCTACACCTTC
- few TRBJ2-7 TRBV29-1 CSVGASPYEQYF TGCAGCGTTGGAGCCAGCCCCTACGAGCAGTACTTC
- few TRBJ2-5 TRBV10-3 CAISELGGLETQYF TGTGCCATCAGTGAGCTGGGAGGTTTAGAGACCCAGTACTTC
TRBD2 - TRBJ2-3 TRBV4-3 CASSQDGSGGAGTDTQYF TGCGCCAGCAGCCAAGATGGGAGCGGGGGGGCCGGCACAGATACGCAGTATTTT
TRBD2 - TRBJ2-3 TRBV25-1 CASSPSGSLDTQYF TGTGCCAGCAGTCCTAGCGGGAGCTTAGATACGCAGTATTTT
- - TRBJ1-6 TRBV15 CATSTRDDSPLHF TGTGCCACCAGCACCCGCGACGATTCACCCCTCCACTTT
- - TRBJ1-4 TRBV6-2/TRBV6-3 CASSYRAGTRSGKLFF TGTGCCAGCAGTTACCGGGCCGGAACCAGAAGTGGAAAACTGTTTTTT
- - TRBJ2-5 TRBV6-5 CASATRKGQETQYF TGTGCCAGCGCAACTAGGAAGGGGCAAGAGACCCAGTACTTC
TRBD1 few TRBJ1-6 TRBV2 CASSDLWDRVLSYNSPLHF TGTGCCAGCAGTGATCTCTGGGACAGGGTATTGTCCTATAATTCACCCCTCCACTTT
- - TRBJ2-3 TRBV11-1 CASRMTGDTQYF TGTGCCAGCAGGATGACGGGAGATACGCAGTATTTT
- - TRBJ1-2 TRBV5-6 CAGRVHRQTLYGYTF TGTGCCGGCAGAGTACACCGACAGACACTCTATGGCTACACCTTC
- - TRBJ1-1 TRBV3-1 CASSQGGRNTEAFF TGTGCCAGCAGCCAAGGGGGTCGGAACACTGAAGCTTTCTTT
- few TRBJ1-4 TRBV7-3 CASSLLLVTNEKLFF TGTGCCAGCAGCTTACTACTGGTGACTAATGAAAAACTGTTTTTT
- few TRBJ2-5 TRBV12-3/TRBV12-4 CASSLQGNRQETQYF TGTGCCAGCAGTTTACAGGGCAACCGTCAAGAGACCCAGTACTTC
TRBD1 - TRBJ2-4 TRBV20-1 CSARETLDRGLAKNIQYF TGCAGTGCTAGGGAAACGCTTGACAGGGGGCTAGCCAAAAACATTCAGTACTTC
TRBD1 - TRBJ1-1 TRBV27 CASSLRVAWGQGIGEAFF TGTGCCAGCAGTTTAAGGGTCGCGTGGGGACAGGGAATTGGTGAAGCTTTCTTT
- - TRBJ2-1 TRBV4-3 CASSQDGGRHNEQFF TGCGCCAGCAGCCAAGACGGCGGACGCCACAATGAGCAGTTCTTC
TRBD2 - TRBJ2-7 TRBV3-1 CASSQGGLAAYEQYF TGTGCCAGCAGCCAGGGAGGACTAGCCGCCTACGAGCAGTACTTC
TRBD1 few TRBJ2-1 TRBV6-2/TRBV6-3 CASSYSKTGSSYNEQFF TGTGCCAGCAGTTACTCGAAGACAGGGAGCTCCTACAATGAGCAGTTCTTC
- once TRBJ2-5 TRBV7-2 CASSEGLSVETQYF TGTGCCAGCAGCGAGGGACTTAGCGTGGAGACCCAGTACTTC
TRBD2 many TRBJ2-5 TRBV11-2 CASSLVSGGETQYF TGTGCCAGCAGCTTAGTTAGCGGGGGTGAGACCCAGTACTTC
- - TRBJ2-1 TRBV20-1 CSARDKLSYNEQFF TGCAGTGCTAGAGATAAGTTATCCTACAATGAGCAGTTCTTC
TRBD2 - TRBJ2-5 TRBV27 CASSLSPTSGGQETQYF TGTGCCAGCAGTTTATCCCCGACTAGCGGGGGCCAAGAGACCCAGTACTTC
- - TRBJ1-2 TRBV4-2 CASSDAGGYGYTF TGTGCCAGCAGCGACGCCGGAGGCTATGGCTACACCTTC
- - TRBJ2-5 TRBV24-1 CATSDPNRERGTQYF TGTGCCACCAGTGATCCAAACAGGGAACGCGGGACCCAGTACTTC
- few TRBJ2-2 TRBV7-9 CASSVPGTLTGELFF TGTGCCAGCAGCGTTCCCGGGACTCTCACCGGGGAGCTGTTTTTT
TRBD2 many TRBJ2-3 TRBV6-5 CASSSSGGLTDTQYF TGTGCCAGCAGCTCCAGCGGGGGGCTCACAGATACGCAGTATTTT
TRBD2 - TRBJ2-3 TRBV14 CASSPLGEGDTQYF TGTGCCAGCAGCCCCCTGGGGGAGGGAGATACGCAGTATTTT
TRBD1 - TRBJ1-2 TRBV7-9 CASSLTGFYGYTF TGTGCCAGCAGCTTGACAGGGTTCTATGGCTACACCTTC
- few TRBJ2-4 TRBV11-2 CASSFSPGAKNIQYF TGTGCCAGCAGCTTTAGTCCGGGGGCCAAAAACATTCAGTACTTC
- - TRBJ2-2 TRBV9 CASSVGTGPNTGELFF TGTGCCAGCAGCGTAGGTACGGGCCCGAACACCGGGGAGCTGTTTTTT
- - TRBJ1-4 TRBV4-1 CASSQPPGSRNEKLFF TGCGCCAGCAGCCAACCACCCGGGTCCCGTAATGAAAAACTGTTTTTT
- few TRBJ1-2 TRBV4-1 CASSQVPGETYGYTF TGCGCCAGCAGCCAAGTACCTGGGGAAACCTATGGCTACACCTTC
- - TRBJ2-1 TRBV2 CASSEGTVAAYNEQFF TGTGCCAGCAGTGAAGGGACAGTCGCAGCCTACAATGAGCAGTTCTTC
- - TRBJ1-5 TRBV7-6 CASSQRIGGNQPQHF TGTGCCAGCAGCCAACGAATTGGCGGCAATCAGCCCCAGCATTTT
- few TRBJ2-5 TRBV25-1 CASRASGLQETQYF TGTGCCAGCAGAGCGAGCGGGCTCCAAGAGACCCAGTACTTC
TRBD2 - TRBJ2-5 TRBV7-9 CASSLASGRAGETQYF TGTGCCAGCAGCTTAGCCAGCGGGAGGGCAGGAGAGACCCAGTACTTC
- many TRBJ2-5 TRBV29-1 CSSSVSQETQYF TGCAGCTCCAGCGTCTCCCAAGAGACCCAGTACTTC
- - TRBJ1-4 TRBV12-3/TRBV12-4 CASSPRQYQNEKLFF TGTGCCAGCAGTCCCAGACAGTACCAGAATGAAAAACTGTTTTTT
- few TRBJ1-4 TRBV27 CASIPAGGEKLFF TGTGCCAGCATCCCGGCCGGGGGAGAAAAACTGTTTTTT
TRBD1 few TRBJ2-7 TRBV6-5 CASSYSRATPQGRKSYEQYF TGTGCCAGCAGTTACTCCCGTGCAACCCCACAGGGGCGTAAATCCTACGAGCAGTACTTC
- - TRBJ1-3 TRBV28 CASRNTGNRAGNTIYF TGTGCCAGCAGGAATACGGGAAACCGGGCTGGAAACACCATATATTTT
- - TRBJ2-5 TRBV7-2 CASSLAGLAIKETQYF TGTGCCAGCAGCTTAGCAGGGCTAGCGATAAAGGAGACCCAGTACTTC
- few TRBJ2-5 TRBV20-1 CSARDLYPAGIETQYF TGCAGTGCTAGAGATCTCTATCCAGCGGGTATTGAGACCCAGTACTTC